One and the same sample provided the 26 T cell receptor beta chains below, sequenced in a study of shared clonotypes between healthy human individuals (dated by TCRdb to 2018 to 2020). Receptors were amplified or captured by the immunoSEQ multiplex PCR assay. Held by TCRdb, this immuneACCESS table contains in-frame sequences only and omits some clones. Under half of the omission traces to an unresolved V gene where checked; the cause of the rest is unknown. The sample table contains 2,500,000 or so clones; only one count was recorded for 90% to 95% of them. The biggest ten clones account for 0.11% to 0.15% of the sample. Specimen: naive CD4+ T cells sorted from blood. The cell subset or site label, read with the paper, signifies: CD45RA+ positively selected. The receptors come from a man between 18 and 29 years old in good health.

The V and J genes are TRBV28 and TRBJ1-5; 7 bases fit TRBD1. Germline CDR1 reads MDHEN; CDR2 reads SYDVKM. V was pared by 6 bases and J by 7 bases, with 3 bases of the junction left unmatched. The length of the CDR3 is 12 residues. The CDR3 reads CASRQQGQPQHF. The CDR3, as DNA: TGTGCCAGCAGACAACAGGGGCAGCCCCAGCATTTT. The whole variable domain, remainder taken from reference TRBV28 and TRBJ1-5, is DVKVTQSSRYLVKRTGEKVFLECVQDMDHENMFWYRQDPGLGLRLIYFSYDVKMKEKGDIPEGYSVSREKKERFSLILESASTNQTSMYLCASRQQGQPQHFGDGTRLSIL.

Remarks on this clone: In the same sample, other DNA sequences code for this CDR3. This chain connects TRBV6-5 to TRBJ2-2; D perhaps matches TRBD1 (5 bases). Germline lookup yields CDR1 MNHEY and CDR2 SVGAGI. This CDR3 comprises 13 residues. With 6 bases removed from V and 4 bases from J, the gap between germline ends came to 9 bases. DNA of the CDR3: TGTGCCAGCAGATTTAGGGGCACCGGGGAGCTGTTTTTT. Amino acid sequence: CASRFRGTGELFF.

The chain recombines TRBV10-3 with TRBJ2-3, with D hard to call. Germline loops: CDR1 ENHRY, CDR2 SYGVKD. This CDR3 is built from 14 residues. Deletions cut 6 bases from V and 2 bases from J, with 12 bases between. For the CDR3, the DNA is TGTGCCATCAGCGAATTAGGGCCCACAGATACGCAGTATTTT. It specifies CAISELGPTDTQYF.

J is TRBJ2-7 and V is TRBV28; D gene ambiguous. Per germline, CDR1 MDHEN and CDR2 SYDVKM. The ends were cut back, 6 bases at V and 3 bases at J, with 21 bases in the middle. This CDR3 region has 16 residues. The CDR3 loop reads CASSYAVWAAVYEQYF. The CDR3 DNA is TGTGCCAGCAGCTACGCCGTTTGGGCCGCGGTCTACGAGCAGTACTTC.

Concerning this clone itself: Other DNA sequences from this sample encode an identical CDR3 as well. The chain has TRBV30 and TRBJ1-5; D not resolved. This CDR3 is 14 amino acids long. Germline V gene sequence: CDR1 GTSNPN, CDR2 SVGIG (reference sequence). Trimming pared 0 bases from V and 2 bases from J, leaving 8 bases between. The CDR3 coding sequence is TGTGCCTGGAGTGTAGGTCCCGGCAATCAGCCCCAGCATTTT. Translation: CAWSVGPGNQPQHF.

This clone occurred once. The chain recombines TRBV5-4 with TRBJ1-2; D is uncertain. Germline V gene lookup returns CDR1 SGHNT and CDR2 YYREEE (reference sequence). The length of the CDR3 is 15 residues. Deletions cut 5 bases from V and 3 bases from J, with 17 bases between. CDR3 region: CASSRSRGEDYGYTF. CDR3 nucleotides: TGTGCCAGCAGTCGCTCTCGGGGTGAGGACTATGGCTACACCTTC.

CDR3 region: CASSIPGQGRPEAFF. The CDR3 nucleotides read TGTGCCAGTAGTATCCCCGGGCAGGGGCGCCCTGAAGCTTTCTTT. V and J are TRBV19 and TRBJ1-1; maybe TRBD1 (6 bases). Germline V gene lookup returns CDR1 LNHDA and CDR2 SQIVND (reference sequence). V lost 3 bases to trimming and J lost 6 bases, with 17 bases between them. The length of the CDR3 is 15 residues.

The chain uses TRBV12-5 and TRBJ2-5; the match to TRBD2 covers 11 bases. The CDR3 sequence is 16 residues long. V lost 6 bases, J lost 1 base, and 7 bases stayed unmatched. Per the germline V gene, CDR1 is LGHNT and CDR2 is FRNRAP. CDR3 nucleotide sequence: TGTGCTAGTGGCCCCAGACTAGCGGGAACCCAAGAGACCCAGTACTTC. The encoded protein is CASGPRLAGTQETQYF.

The chain carries TRBV9 and TRBJ2-5; possible D gene TRBD2, 6 bases. The germline V gene encodes CDR1 SGDLS and CDR2 YYNGEE. This CDR3 region has 13 residues. V was trimmed by 0 bases and J by 7 bases, leaving 10 bases between them. The CDR3 DNA reads TGTGCCAGCAGCGTAGGACCGGAGGGGACCCAGTACTTC. Translated: CASSVGPEGTQYF.

The chain couples TRBV2 to TRBJ2-5; 9 bases agree with TRBD2. The V gene's germline CDR1 is SNHLY and CDR2 FYNNEI. Germline trimming cut 4 bases from V and 5 bases from J; bases unmatched to any gene: 17. The CDR3 covers 18 residues. CDR3 sequence: CASSAGTSRIDSRETQYF. The CDR3 region has the DNA TGTGCCAGCAGTGCCGGGACTAGCCGCATCGACAGTCGGGAGACCCAGTACTTC.

The chain uses TRBV29-1 and TRBJ1-4, with 8 bases aligning to TRBD1. V lost 7 bases to trimming and J lost 0 bases; unmatched junction nucleotides: 7. The length of the CDR3 is 15 residues. Germline V gene data show CDR1 as SQVTM and CDR2 as ANQGSEA. In DNA form, the CDR3 reads TGCAGCGCACGGGACAGGACTGCAACTAATGAAAAACTGTTTTTT. Translation: CSARDRTATNEKLFF.

The genes are TRBV27 and TRBJ2-1, with 11 bases lining up with TRBD2. Germline values: CDR1 MNHEY, CDR2 SMNVEV (reference sequence). The CDR3 is made up of 17 amino acids. V lost 0 bases to trimming and J lost 9 bases; unmatched junction nucleotides: 10. CDR3 sequence reads: CASSLSIGLAGGGEQFF. DNA of the CDR3: TGTGCCAGCAGTTTATCGATCGGCCTAGCGGGGGGCGGTGAGCAGTTCTTC.

V usage is TRBV30 and J usage is TRBJ1-2; the D is unclear. Trimming removed 3 bases from V and 0 bases from J, with 14 bases in between. CDR3 length equals 15 residues. The germline V gene encodes CDR1 GTSNPN and CDR2 SVGIG (reference sequence). The CDR3 protein is CAWRYRRQTNYGYTF. In DNA form, the CDR3 reads TGTGCCTGGAGGTACAGACGCCAGACTAACTATGGCTACACCTTC. Based on the CDR3 plus reference TRBV30 and TRBJ1-2, the full variable domain is SQTIHQWPATLVQPVGSPLSLECTVEGTSNPNLYWYRQAAGRGLQLLFYSVGIGQISSEVPQNLSASRPQDRQFILSSKKLLLSDSGFYLCAWRYRRQTNYGYTFGSGTRLTVV.

This sequence joins TRBV4-1 and TRBJ2-1, with 9 bases identical to TRBD2. This CDR3 spans 16 amino acids. J lost 4 bases, V lost 0 bases, and 4 bases had no gene match. Germline CDR1 is MGHRA and CDR2 is YSYEKL. CDR3 residues: CASSQEGTSPYNEQFF. Here the CDR3 DNA reads TGCGCCAGCAGCCAAGAAGGGACTAGCCCGTACAATGAGCAGTTCTTC.

V gene TRBV4-1 combines with J gene TRBJ2-6; the D call may be TRBD1 or TRBD2 (6 bases each). V lost 3 bases to trimming and J lost 4 bases, with 25 bases between them. CDR3 length equals 20 residues. CDR1 is MGHRA, CDR2 YSYEKL, per germline. CDR3: CASSQGPTGAPVRGANVLTF. The CDR3 DNA is TGCGCCAGCAGCCAGGGGCCGACGGGGGCCCCAGTGAGGGGGGCCAACGTCCTGACTTTC.

This clone appeared a single time. This rearrangement joins TRBV28 to TRBJ1-2; D is possibly TRBD1 (5 bases). The CDR3 is made up of 13 amino acids. Trimming took off 1 base at V and 8 bases at J, with 11 bases between the two ends. Germline-derived CDR1 and CDR2 are MDHEN and SYDVKM. Here the CDR3 DNA reads TGTGCCAGCAGTTTATTCCAGGGCGCAGGCTACACCTTC. The encoded protein is CASSLFQGAGYTF.

This chain links TRBV28 with TRBJ2-7, with 9 positions matching TRBD2. Germline V CDR1 and CDR2: MDHEN, SYDVKM. The CDR3 spans 14 residues. Losses at the gene ends were 7 bases for V and 2 bases for J; bases not matched to a gene: 6. CDR3 sequence reads: CASILSGGTYEQYF. As DNA, the CDR3 is TGTGCCAGCATTCTCAGCGGGGGGACCTACGAGCAGTACTTC.

Of note for this clone: Other DNA sequences in this sample translate to the same CDR3. The gene calls are TRBV5-1 and TRBJ1-4, with a possible D match to TRBD1 (5 bases). Looked up from germline, CDR1 is SGHRS and CDR2 is YFSETQ. This CDR3 has 15 amino acids. With 0 bases removed from V and 7 bases from J, the gap between germline ends came to 13 bases. CDR3 in DNA: TGCGCCAGCAGCTTGGCACCCGGGGGAGGTGAAAAACTGTTTTTT. Its translation is CASSLAPGGGEKLFF.

The chain couples TRBV4-3 to TRBJ2-7; 9 nucleotides align to TRBD1. Germline lookup yields CDR1 LGHNA and CDR2 YSLEER. Trimming removed 4 bases from V and 2 bases from J; junction bases left unmatched: 0. The CDR3 is 13 residues long. The chain's CDR3 is CASSRDRAYEQYF. In DNA form, the CDR3 reads TGCGCCAGCAGCCGGGACAGGGCCTACGAGCAGTACTTC.

The chain recombines TRBV7-9 with TRBJ1-1, with 10 positions matching TRBD1. J gave up 6 bases and V 4 bases, and 8 bases lay outside the gene matches. The germline V gene has CDR1 SEHNR and CDR2 FQNEAQ (reference sequence). The length of the CDR3 is 15 residues. The chain's CDR3 is CASSYRDRGTAEAFF. In nucleotides, the CDR3 is TGTGCCAGCAGCTACAGGGACAGGGGAACGGCTGAAGCTTTCTTT.

This clone was recorded once. The chain has TRBV4-1 and TRBJ2-7; TRBD1 might be the D (5 bases). V dropped 1 base and J dropped 0 bases, with 13 bases sitting between them. Germline values: CDR1 MGHRA, CDR2 YSYEKL. The CDR3 loop spans 16 amino acids. The DNA of the CDR3 is TGCGCCAGCAGCCAAGCCCCCCCAGGGAACTCCTACGAGCAGTACTTC. It translates to CASSQAPPGNSYEQYF.

V and J are TRBV5-1 and TRBJ2-5; D tentatively reads TRBD1 or TRBD2 (5 bases each). Per the germline V gene, CDR1 is SGHRS and CDR2 is YFSETQ. V shed 3 bases and J shed 6 bases, with 15 bases lying between them. The CDR3 totals 14 residues. CDR3 sequence reads: CASSSEGRFQTQYF. The CDR3 DNA sequence: TGCGCCAGCAGCTCCGAGGGACGGTTTCAGACCCAGTACTTC.

The rearrangement uses TRBV27 and TRBJ2-2; TRBD1 matches 8 bases. CDR3 length: 14 residues. V was pared by 4 bases and J by 6 bases, with 4 bases of the junction left unmatched. CDR1 and CDR2 (germline): MNHEY, SMNVEV (reference sequence). This chain's CDR3 is CASSSVGQAGELFF. CDR3 bases: TGTGCCAGCAGTTCCGTGGGACAGGCCGGGGAGCTGTTTTTT.

V is TRBV19 and J is TRBJ2-3; D is possibly TRBD2 (7 bases). V dropped 3 bases and J dropped 5 bases, with 15 bases sitting between them. This CDR3 has 15 amino acids. In germline, CDR1 is LNHDA, CDR2 SQIVND (reference sequence). CDR3 nucleotides: TGTGCCAGTAGTATGTGGGGGGGCCCAGGAGATACGCAGTATTTT. Its protein is CASSMWGGPGDTQYF. The variable domain in full, with the rest retrieved from reference TRBV19 and TRBJ2-3, is DGGITQSPKYLFRKEGQNVTLSCEQNLNHDAMYWYRQDPGQGLRLIYYSQIVNDFQKGDIAEGYSVSREKKESFPLTVTSAQKNPTAFYLCASSMWGGPGDTQYFGPGTRLTVL.

The chain employs TRBV7-2 and TRBJ2-1; maybe TRBD2 (5 bases). Germline CDR1 SGHTA, CDR2 FQGNSA. The CDR3 consists of 16 residues. The germline V and J ends were trimmed by 5 bases and 8 bases, with 22 bases remaining between them. Here the CDR3 DNA reads TGTGCCAGCAGCCTAACCCGGGATACCCGGCCGGATGAGCAGTTCTTC. Protein sequence: CASSLTRDTRPDEQFF.

The chain links TRBV18 to TRBJ2-7; D ambiguous. V gave up 0 bases and J gave up 6 bases, with 15 bases separating them. Per the germline V gene, CDR1 is KGHSH and CDR2 is LQKENI. This CDR3 is 15 amino acids long. The CDR3 DNA follows: TGTGCCAGCTCACCACCGAGTGCCGGATCTAGCGAGCAGTACTTC. Translating gives CASSPPSAGSSEQYF.